This T cell receptor beta chain was sequenced in a study of identifying expanded T cells in peripheral blood. Healthy donors had no documented immune events, such as infections, while sampled. Per the germline V gene, CDR1 is SGHTA and CDR2 is FQGNSA. V was cut by 8 bases and J by 3 bases, with 13 bases left in between. This CDR3 contains 14 residues. Profiled with immunoSEQ multiplex PCR; TCRdb holds only in-frame clones, not every one. The table shows about 100,000 clones, with around 88% occurring only once. The chain recombines TRBV7-2 with TRBJ2-2; maybe TRBD2 (6 bases). This sequence was found in a person aged 18-70 years in good health. Sequences were obtained from blood. CDR3 in amino acids: CASCRGSHTGELFF. As DNA, the CDR3 is TGTGCCAGCTGCCGGGGGTCTCACACCGGGGAGCTGTTTTTT.